This is a list of T cell receptor beta chains from one sample in a study of T cell changes during pregnancy in multiple sclerosis. Some clones are missing from TCRdb's copy, which holds only in-frame ones; the method was immunoSEQ multiplex PCR. The sample holds approximately 44,000 clones; 80% to 95% are singletons and the top ten take approximately 0.7%. The sample here was CD4+ T cells from peripheral blood mononuclear cells, taken before pregnancy. These receptors were taken from a female donor with multiple sclerosis, enrolled in a pregnancy study. CDR3s include the opening cysteine and the closing phenylalanine or tryptophan. Fields, in order: D gene, V gene, clone size, CDR3 length, J gene, CDR3 DNA, CDR3 protein. The D gene is left open where the match is weak. Clone size appears in some rows only: once, few, many, or a class for an expanded clone.

TRBD1	TRBV6-5	-	15	TRBJ2-7	TGTGCCAGCAGTCTCCGGGACAGGGGGTGGTACGAGCAGTACTTC	CASSLRDRGWYEQYF
-	TRBV19	-	15	TRBJ1-6	TGTGCCAGTAGCATAGGTCCGGGATCTAATTCACCCCTCCACTTT	CASSIGPGSNSPLHF
TRBD2	TRBV28	-	15	TRBJ2-7	TGTGCCAGCAGTTTATCCGGGACTAGCACGACGGAGCAGTACTTC	CASSLSGTSTTEQYF
-	TRBV30	once	13	TRBJ1-2	TGTGCCTGGAGGATTGACGCGGGCTATGGCTACACCTTC	CAWRIDAGYGYTF
-	TRBV7-3	-	13	TRBJ2-2	TGTGCCAGCACCCCTGTGGTTACTGGGGAGCTGTTTTTT	CASTPVVTGELFF
TRBD2	TRBV28	-	16	TRBJ2-5	TGTGCCAGCAGTTCTACGGGACTAGCGGGCCCGGGGGGCCAGTACTTC	CASSSTGLAGPGGQYF
TRBD1	TRBV5-8	-	15	TRBJ2-2	TGTGCCAGCAGTCTAGGGGGCACGAACACCGGGGAGCTGTTTTTT	CASSLGGTNTGELFF
TRBD1	TRBV14	-	20	TRBJ1-5	TGTGCCAGCAGCCAACGGGGGTCGGACAGGGGGCGCGGTATGGATCAGCCCCAGCATTTT	CASSQRGSDRGRGMDQPQHF
TRBD1	TRBV7-3	-	15	TRBJ1-1	TGTGCCAGCAGGCCGGGACAGGGGGCGAACACTGAAGCTTTCTTT	CASRPGQGANTEAFF
-	TRBV4-1	-	14	TRBJ2-5	TGCGCCACCTCTCGGACAGCGGACCAAGAGACCCAGTACTTC	CATSRTADQETQYF
TRBD1	TRBV10-3	-	16	TRBJ2-5	TGTGCCATCAGTGAGTCTAAGGGACAGGGGAAGGAGACCCAGTACTTC	CAISESKGQGKETQYF
TRBD2	TRBV7-2	-	15	TRBJ2-5	TGTGCCAGCAGCCTTACGACTAGCGGGAGTCAGGCCCAGTACTTC	CASSLTTSGSQAQYF
-	TRBV27	-	15	TRBJ2-1	TGTGCCAGCAGTTTAAGAGGACTCAACTACAATGAGCAGTTCTTC	CASSLRGLNYNEQFF
TRBD1	TRBV6-1	-	14	TRBJ1-2	TGTGCCAGCAGTGAACTGGGACAGGGTTCTGGCTACACCTTC	CASSELGQGSGYTF
-	TRBV27	-	17	TRBJ2-7	TGTGCCAGCAGTTTAGCGGGGTTGGGGGAGAACTCCTACGAGCAGTACTTC	CASSLAGLGENSYEQYF
TRBD2	TRBV6-1	-	19	TRBJ2-6	TGTGCCAGCAGTGAAAGAGTAGCGGGGGGCGGGTCTGGGGCCAACGTCCTGACTTTC	CASSERVAGGGSGANVLTF
TRBD1	TRBV5-1	-	17	TRBJ1-2	TGCGCCAGCAGCTTGGGGGGACAGCCTATCATTAACTATGGCTACACCTTC	CASSLGGQPIINYGYTF
TRBD1	TRBV28	-	15	TRBJ2-7	TGTGCCAGCAGACCCGGGACAGGGGCCCCCTACGAGCAGTACTTC	CASRPGTGAPYEQYF
TRBD2	TRBV9	-	17	TRBJ2-1	TGTGCCAGCAGCGTAGAAACTAGCGGGGCATTCTACAATGAGCAGTTCTTC	CASSVETSGAFYNEQFF
TRBD2	TRBV4-3	-	19	TRBJ2-3	TGCGCCAGCAGCCAAGATTTCGGGACTAGCGGGGGTTTTACAGATACGCAGTATTTT	CASSQDFGTSGGFTDTQYF
-	TRBV10-3	-	15	TRBJ1-1	TGTGCCATCAGTGAGTCGGCACCGGCGGACACTGAAGCTTTCTTT	CAISESAPADTEAFF
-	TRBV7-8	-	15	TRBJ1-6	TGTGCCAGCACCCTTAGTCGGGGGGGGAATTCACCCCTCCACTTT	CASTLSRGGNSPLHF
-	TRBV28	-	11	TRBJ2-1	TGTGCCAGCAGAACAGACACTGAGCAGTTCTTC	CASRTDTEQFF
TRBD1	TRBV5-1	-	13	TRBJ1-2	TGCGCCAGCACCACGGGACAGGCCTATGGCTACACCTTC	CASTTGQAYGYTF
-	TRBV7-2	-	16	TRBJ1-5	TGTGCCAGCAGCGCCCGGGGGGCCTTTAGCAATCAGCCCCAGCATTTT	CASSARGAFSNQPQHF
-	TRBV5-1	-	18	TRBJ2-1	TGCGCCAGCAGCTTGGCCCTAGCGCGTCCAAGCTCCTACAATGAGCAGTTCTTC	CASSLALARPSSYNEQFF
-	TRBV5-6	once	14	TRBJ1-2	TGTGCCAGCAGGATCCGGGGGAGTAACTATGGCTACACCTTC	CASRIRGSNYGYTF
-	TRBV9	-	14	TRBJ1-1	TGTGCCAGCAGCGTAGCGGGATCGGACACTGAAGCTTTCTTT	CASSVAGSDTEAFF
-	TRBV2	-	16	TRBJ1-1	TGTGCCAGCCCGGGCGACTTTGGACGGGAGAACACTGAAGCTTTCTTT	CASPGDFGRENTEAFF
-	TRBV11-3	-	15	TRBJ2-1	TGTGCCAGCAGCTTGGCCGGGAGCTCCTACAATGAGCAGTTCTTC	CASSLAGSSYNEQFF
TRBD1	TRBV7-2	-	14	TRBJ1-2	TGTGCCAGCAGCTTAGGGGACAGGGCCACTGGCTACACCTTC	CASSLGDRATGYTF
TRBD1	TRBV25-1	-	18	TRBJ1-1	TGTGCCAGCAGAGAAGTGGTCCGGACAGGGGGCCGGGACACTGAAGCTTTCTTT	CASREVVRTGGRDTEAFF
-	TRBV6-5	-	15	TRBJ2-1	TGTGCCAGCAGTTACGTTGGACTGGGGGGAAATGAGCAGTTCTTC	CASSYVGLGGNEQFF